The 26 T cell receptor beta chains in this list originate from one sample, sequenced in a study of T cell changes during pregnancy in multiple sclerosis. Sequenced by immunoSEQ multiplex PCR; TCRdb stores in-frame clones only, minus some. Among around 95,000 clones, about 93% were seen once, and the ten largest hold less than 2%. This sample comprised peripheral blood, obtained after pregnancy. The origin of the receptors is a female donor in good health, enrolled as a control in a pregnancy study.

CDR3 sequence (DNA): TGTGCCAGCAGCTTCCCTTTTAGCGGGATGCGCGCAGATACGCAGTATTTT. Encoded protein: CASSFPFSGMRADTQYF. The genes are TRBV7-9 and TRBJ2-3, with 8 bases that match TRBD2. This CDR3 is built from 17 residues. With V trimmed by 3 bases and J by 4 bases, 12 bases remained unmatched. Per the germline V gene, CDR1 is SEHNR and CDR2 is FQNEAQ (reference sequence).

The V and J genes are TRBV5-1 and TRBJ2-7, with a weak D call TRBD1 (6 bases). Trimming took 0 bases from V and 0 from J, leaving 10 bases between them. The length of the CDR3 is 15 residues. Germline-derived CDR1 and CDR2 are SGHRS and YFSETQ. Here the CDR3 reads CASSLGQGLSYEQYF. Written as DNA, the CDR3 is TGCGCCAGCAGCTTGGGCCAGGGGCTCTCCTACGAGCAGTACTTC.

This clone was recorded once. This sequence joins TRBV28 and TRBJ1-2, with 8 nucleotides matching TRBD1. The CDR3 loop spans 13 amino acids. Unmatched junction bases numbered 8, after V lost 6 bases and J lost 8 bases. The germline V gene encodes CDR1 MDHEN and CDR2 SYDVKM. The CDR3 DNA follows: TGTGCCAGCAGCTATCCCGGACAGGGCGGCTACACCTTC. The encoded protein is CASSYPGQGGYTF.

The genes are TRBV28 and TRBJ2-7, with 10 bases aligning to TRBD2. The CDR3 is 13 residues long. CDR1 MDHEN and CDR2 SYDVKM come from the germline V gene. Germline trimming cut 9 bases from V and 2 bases from J; bases unmatched to any gene: 4. This CDR3 reads CASSGGRTYEQYF. In DNA form, the CDR3 reads TGTGCCAGTAGCGGGGGGAGAACCTACGAGCAGTACTTC.

This sequence joins TRBV4-1 and TRBJ1-4; D is unclear. The germline V and J ends were trimmed by 0 bases and 0 bases, with 5 bases remaining between them. This CDR3 comprises 15 residues. The germline V gene encodes CDR1 MGHRA and CDR2 YSYEKL. CDR3 amino acids: CASSQDSATNEKLFF. CDR3 bases: TGCGCCAGCAGCCAAGACAGTGCAACTAATGAAAAACTGTTTTTT.

The chain couples TRBV27 to TRBJ2-7; TRBD2 agrees at 7 bases. The V gene end was trimmed by 3 bases and the J gene end by 0 bases; junction bases not matched to a gene: 5. CDR3 length equals 15 residues. Germline V lookup: CDR1 MNHEY, CDR2 SMNVEV (reference sequence). CDR3 nucleotides: TGTGCCAGCAGTTTTGGGGGGGGAAGCTCCTACGAGCAGTACTTC. This encodes CASSFGGGSSYEQYF.

The chain combines TRBV4-1 with TRBJ2-7; weak D call: TRBD2 (5 bases). Per germline, CDR1 MGHRA and CDR2 YSYEKL. Between the trimmed V and J ends, which lost 3 bases and 0 bases, there was a span of 9 bases. The CDR3 extends over 14 amino acids. The DNA of the CDR3 is TGCGCCAGCAGCCACTACCGGGGCTCCTACGAGCAGTACTTC. This gives the protein CASSHYRGSYEQYF.

The J gene is TRBJ2-7, the V gene TRBV11-2, with 7 bases that match TRBD2. V lost 3 bases to trimming and J lost 2 bases; unmatched junction nucleotides: 7. CDR3 length: 15 amino acids. Germline V gene lookup returns CDR1 SGHAT and CDR2 FQNNGV. The CDR3 DNA follows: TGTGCCAGCAGCTTCTTGTCGCGGGGGACCTACGAGCAGTACTTC. Its protein is CASSFLSRGTYEQYF.

This chain links TRBV2 with TRBJ2-1, with TRBD2 as a possible D gene (10 bases). The CDR3 spans 20 residues. CDR1 is SNHLY and CDR2 is FYNNEI in the germline V gene. Between the trimmed V and J ends, which lost 11 bases and 0 bases, there was a span of 32 bases. The CDR3 loop reads CAGWTGARLAGALSYNEQFF. DNA of the CDR3: TGTGCCGGATGGACAGGGGCAAGGCTAGCGGGAGCCCTCTCCTACAATGAGCAGTTCTTC.

This chain connects TRBV20-1 to TRBJ2-7; D may be TRBD1 (6 bases). The CDR3 has 10 residues. Trimming took off 5 bases at V and 5 bases at J, with 7 bases between the two ends. Germline values: CDR1 DFQATT, CDR2 SNEGSKA (reference sequence). The CDR3 here is CSAYRDEQYF. The CDR3 bases are TGCAGTGCTTACAGGGACGAGCAGTACTTC.

Turning to this clone: This sample includes further DNA sequences coding for the same CDR3. This sequence joins TRBV5-1 and TRBJ2-3, with D unresolved. The CDR3 is 14 residues long. V lost 0 bases, J lost 0 bases, and 5 bases lay in between. CDR1 is SGHRS, CDR2 YFSETQ, per germline. CDR3 nucleotide sequence: TGCGCCAGCAGCTTGGGACAAAGCACAGATACGCAGTATTTT. Amino acids: CASSLGQSTDTQYF.

The V call is TRBV11-1, the J call TRBJ2-7; weak D call: TRBD1 (6 bases). The V end lost 2 bases, the J end lost 1 base, and 18 bases lay between the germline ends. CDR1 and CDR2 (germline): SGHAT, FQDESV (reference sequence). The CDR3 covers 17 residues. The CDR3 loop reads CASSLIFGTTGSYEQYF. The CDR3 region has the DNA TGTGCCAGCAGCTTAATTTTCGGAACGACAGGATCCTACGAGCAGTACTTC.

V and J are TRBV19 and TRBJ2-7; D perhaps matches TRBD1 (6 bases). The germline V gene encodes CDR1 LNHDA and CDR2 SQIVND (reference sequence). The CDR3 covers 14 residues. The germline V and J ends were trimmed by 3 bases and 4 bases, with 13 bases remaining between them. This chain's CDR3 is CASSMKDRSYEQYF. CDR3 in DNA: TGTGCCAGTAGTATGAAGGACAGATCATACGAGCAGTACTTC.

The CDR3 sequence: CASSSKLGNQETQYF. In DNA, the CDR3 is TGTGCCAGCAGCTCTAAGCTAGGAAATCAAGAGACCCAGTACTTC. The genes are TRBV7-9 and TRBJ2-5; D is unresolved. CDR1 and CDR2 (germline): SEHNR, FQNEAQ (reference sequence). With 4 bases removed from V and 2 bases from J, the gap between germline ends came to 14 bases. This CDR3 region has 15 residues. Complete variable domain (other parts from reference TRBV7-9 and TRBJ2-5): DTGVSQNPRHKITKRGQNVTFRCDPISEHNRLYWYRQTLGQGPEFLTYFQNEAQLEKSRLLSDRFSAERPKGSFSTLEIQRTEQGDSAMYLCASSSKLGNQETQYFGPGTRLLVL.

The chain employs TRBV9 and TRBJ2-1; 7 positions match TRBD2. CDR3 length equals 14 residues. The germline gives CDR1 SGDLS, CDR2 YYNGEE. V lost 2 bases to trimming and J lost 5 bases; unmatched junction nucleotides: 4. Here the CDR3 reads CASSVQGGNNEQFF. The CDR3, as DNA: TGTGCCAGCAGCGTTCAGGGAGGGAACAATGAGCAGTTCTTC.

The chain recombines TRBV4-1 with TRBJ2-3, with TRBD2 identical over 8 bases. V lost 1 base, J lost 5 bases, and 11 bases stayed unmatched. The CDR3 sequence is 17 residues long. CDR1 and CDR2 from the germline V gene are MGHRA and YSYEKL. In nucleotides, the CDR3 is TGCGCCAGCAGCCAAGTGGTCAGCGGGAGAGGAGGAGATACGCAGTATTTT. Translated: CASSQVVSGRGGDTQYF.

The chain couples TRBV27 to TRBJ2-7, with 9 bases lining up with TRBD1. The CDR3 consists of 16 residues. J gave up 2 bases and V 0 bases, and 5 bases lay outside the gene matches. CDR1 MNHEY and CDR2 SMNVEV come from the germline V gene (reference sequence). CDR3 in DNA: TGTGCCAGCAGTTTATCTCGGGACAGGGTTACCTACGAGCAGTACTTC. Its protein product is CASSLSRDRVTYEQYF.

The chain has TRBV7-9 and TRBJ2-1; possible D gene TRBD2, 6 bases. V was trimmed by 5 bases and J by 4 bases, leaving 15 bases between them. This CDR3 region has 15 residues. CDR1 SEHNR and CDR2 FQNEAQ come from the germline V gene (reference sequence). The CDR3 region has the DNA TGTGCCAGCAGCCCTCCCGGGACTGAGTACAATGAGCAGTTCTTC. Residues: CASSPPGTEYNEQFF.

V gene TRBV7-2 combines with J gene TRBJ2-4; TRBD1 is a possible D gene (6 bases). This CDR3 has 16 amino acids. V lost 0 bases and J 0 bases, leaving 9 bases between the germline ends. Germline V gives CDR1 SGHTA, CDR2 FQGNSA. Written as DNA, the CDR3 is TGTGCCAGCAGCTTAGCGGGCAGGGGAGCCAAAAACATTCAGTACTTC. As protein: CASSLAGRGAKNIQYF.

The chain links TRBV28 to TRBJ2-6; D might be TRBD1 (6 bases). V shed 6 bases and J shed 1 base, with 19 bases lying between them. In germline, CDR1 is MDHEN, CDR2 SYDVKM. CDR3 length: 18 amino acids. This CDR3 is CASSRLRGFSSGANVLTF. The CDR3 DNA reads as TGTGCCAGCAGCCGACTCAGGGGTTTCTCGTCTGGGGCCAACGTCCTGACTTTC.

The CDR3 nucleotides read TGTGCCAGCAGCACTTATCAACCTTGGGAGGAGACCCAGTACTTC. This sequence encodes CASSTYQPWEETQYF. The rearrangement uses TRBV28 and TRBJ2-5; D perhaps matches TRBD2 (5 bases). Between the trimmed V and J ends, which lost 6 bases and 5 bases, there was a span of 19 bases. Germline CDR1 reads MDHEN; CDR2 reads SYDVKM. The CDR3 contains 15 residues.

The rearrangement uses TRBV30 and TRBJ1-5; possible D gene TRBD1, 6 bases. V lost 1 base to trimming and J lost 5 bases, with 9 bases between them. The CDR3 covers 13 residues. Germline V lookup: CDR1 GTSNPN, CDR2 SVGIG (reference sequence). CDR3 coding DNA: TGTGCCTGGAGTGCGGCAGGGGATCAGCCCCAGCATTTT. Its protein is CAWSAAGDQPQHF.

This clone came up once. The sample contains more than one DNA sequence encoding this CDR3. V usage is TRBV28 and J usage is TRBJ1-2, with a tentative D call TRBD1 (6 bases). The CDR3 runs to 13 residues. CDR1 is MDHEN, CDR2 SYDVKM, per germline. V was cut by 2 bases and J by 2 bases, with 6 bases left in between. The CDR3 sequence: CASSLQGNYGYTF. The CDR3 nucleotides read TGTGCCAGCAGTTTACAGGGGAACTATGGCTACACCTTC.

Comment on this clone: The same CDR3 is also encoded by other DNA sequences in this sample. V gene TRBV5-1 combines with J gene TRBJ2-2; D is uncertain. This CDR3 contains 14 residues. CDR1 is SGHRS, CDR2 YFSETQ, per germline. Trimming removed 0 bases at V and 2 bases at J, with 5 bases between. CDR3 sequence: CASSLGANTGELFF. CDR3 in DNA: TGCGCCAGCAGCTTGGGAGCTAACACCGGGGAGCTGTTTTTT.

The V gene is TRBV7-9, the J gene TRBJ2-1, with D hard to call. The CDR3 runs to 15 residues. CDR1 is SEHNR and CDR2 is FQNEAQ in the germline V gene (reference sequence). Trimming stripped 4 bases from V and 5 bases from J, with 15 bases between. The CDR3 protein is CASSSLRGANNEQFF. CDR3 sequence (DNA): TGTGCCAGCAGCTCCCTCCGCGGCGCAAACAATGAGCAGTTCTTC.

The J gene is TRBJ1-3, the V gene TRBV19, with a possible D match to TRBD1 (5 bases). Germline assignment: CDR1 LNHDA and CDR2 SQIVND (reference sequence). V was shortened by 5 bases and J by 0 bases, with 11 bases between the two germline ends. This CDR3 has 15 amino acids. Written as DNA, the CDR3 is TGTGCCAGTAGTGACAGTCGTGACTCTGGAAACACCATATATTTT. Translated, it gives CASSDSRDSGNTIYF.